One T cell receptor beta chain is described in this entry. Its antigen is unknown. This entry belongs to a study of cytomegalovirus exposure and HLA in healthy donors. Whole-study findings and limits: Prior analysis indicated that the majority of TCR beta V segments exhibited productivity approximately 87% or approximately 30% of the time. Donors belonging to an Asian-associated ancestry cluster reportedly showed fewer N-insertions in productive TCRs than the 666-donor mean, according to what a later analysis found. Cytomegalovirus status was reportedly diagnosed by the classifier with high sensitivity and specificity.

Primers for the PCR totalled 60 Vbeta and 13 Jbeta. Measured with immunoSEQ multiplex PCR; TCRdb has only the in-frame clones, and not every one. The sample lists about 120,000 clones; 70% to 80% were seen once. Trimming shortened V by 7 bases and J by 8 bases, and 17 bases separated the two germline ends. CDR1 is SNHLY and CDR2 is FYNNEI in the germline V gene. This CDR3 spans 14 amino acids. Material: PBMCs. The chain has TRBV2 and TRBJ1-4, with a weak D call TRBD1 (6 bases). The clonotype originates from a woman in her forties or fifties in good health and CMV-seropositive. CDR3 in DNA: TGTGCCAGCACCGAGGGGGGGGTTCGGGAAAAACTGTTTTTT. Residues: CASTEGGVREKLFF.